The 29 T cell receptor beta chains in this list originate from one sample, sequenced in a study of blood T cells in healthy people across ages. Using a J-beta primer mix together with a sample-barcoded 5' primer, a second PCR was run for roughly 6 to 12 cycles. TCRdb re-analysed the 5' RACE reads in MiXCR, keeping a single row per CDR3 protein. Seen here are about 1.8 million distinct CDR3 sequences, 49% observed once, and the top ten hold approximately 2.1%. The sequenced material came from blood. These receptor sequences come from a woman aged 40-49 years in good health.

The chain carries TRBV10-3 and TRBJ2-2; D could derive from TRBD1 or TRBD2 (5 bases each). CDR3 length: 18 residues. The germline V gene has CDR1 ENHRY and CDR2 SYGVKD. V lost 5 bases to trimming and J lost 0 bases, with 19 bases between them. The CDR3 sequence is CAISPHQSPGPNTGELFF. CDR3 bases: TGTGCCATCAGTCCCCACCAGAGCCCGGGGCCGAACACCGGGGAGCTGTTTTTT.

This clonotype was seen a few times. The chain combines TRBV3-1 with TRBJ2-6; D gene ambiguous. Between the trimmed V and J ends, which lost 1 base and 5 bases, there was a span of 3 bases. CDR1 is LGHDT, CDR2 YNNKEL, per germline (reference sequence). The CDR3 length is 13 residues. CDR3 protein: CASSQARANVLTF. DNA of the CDR3: TGTGCCAGCAGCCAAGCGAGGGCCAACGTCCTGACTTTC.

The chain has TRBV7-3 and TRBJ2-3; 7 nucleotides match TRBD2. This CDR3 comprises 14 residues. Germline loops: CDR1 SGHTA, CDR2 FQGTGA. Trimming removed 5 bases from V and 6 bases from J; junction bases left unmatched: 8. CDR3 sequence (DNA): TGTGCCAGCAGCGCCCTACGCGGGGGTGATACGCAGTATTTT. Translating it yields CASSALRGGDTQYF.

The chain carries TRBV9 and TRBJ2-7; possibly TRBD1 for D (6 bases). Germline CDR1 is SGDLS and CDR2 is YYNGEE. The V gene lost 5 bases and the J gene lost 5 bases, with 17 bases spanning the gap. The CDR3 loop spans 14 amino acids. DNA for the CDR3: TGTGCCAGCAGTTCTACGACAGGAGCCCACGAGCAGTACTTC. Translated: CASSSTTGAHEQYF.

This clonotype showed up many times. One end of the junction fails to match germline, which may point to a read error. The V call is TRBV5-1, the J call TRBJ2-5, with 7 bases aligning to TRBD1. In germline, CDR1 is SGHRS, CDR2 YFSETQ. The CDR3 length is 14 residues. The CDR3: CASSPGTVQETQYF. CDR3 nucleotides: TGTGCCAGCAGTCCCGGGACAGTACAAGAGACCCAGTACTTC. Full variable domain (missing parts from reference TRBV5-1 and TRBJ2-5): KAGVTQTPRYLIKTRGQQVTLSCSPISGHRSVSWYQQTPGQGLQFLFEYFSETQRNKGNFPGRFSGRQFSNSRSEMNVSTLELGDSALYLCASSPGTVQETQYFGPGTRLLVL.

This sequence joins TRBV11-3 and TRBJ2-1, with TRBD2 matching over 7 bases. Germline-derived CDR1 and CDR2 are SGHNT and YENEEA. The V gene end was trimmed by 1 base and the J gene end by 10 bases; junction bases not matched to a gene: 4. The CDR3 is 13 amino acids. Here the CDR3 DNA reads TGTGCCAGCAGCTTAGTTCAGCGGGGAGAGCAGTTCTTC. Residues: CASSLVQRGEQFF.

The chain has TRBV20-1 and TRBJ2-4, with D possibly matching TRBD2 (7 bases). Looked up from germline, CDR1 is DFQATT and CDR2 is SNEGSKA (reference sequence). The CDR3 is 13 residues long. CDR3 DNA sequence: TGCAAGCCCGGGGGGCCAATCTCAAACATTCAGTACTTC. This translates into CKPGGPISNIQYF.

To note about this clonotype: It may be a read error: a sequence one base away is much more abundant. The V call is TRBV7-2, the J call TRBJ2-3; D is unresolved. Trimming removed 3 bases at V and 0 bases at J, with 7 bases between. The CDR3 extends over 14 amino acids. Germline CDR1 is SGHTA and CDR2 is FQGNSA. The CDR3 DNA is TGTGCCAGCAGCTTCGTACAGAGCACAGATACGCAGTATTTT. Residues: CASSFVQSTDTQYF.

This clonotype appeared many times. The chain joins TRBV29-1 to TRBJ2-6; D remains unclear. In germline, CDR1 is SQVTM, CDR2 ANQGSEA. The CDR3 loop spans 18 amino acids. V was clipped by 4 bases and J by 0 bases, with 19 bases between them. CDR3 residues: CSVVLGLTDSSGANVLTF. The CDR3 DNA sequence: TGCAGCGTTGTCCTGGGCTTGACGGATAGCTCTGGGGCCAACGTCCTGACTTTC.

The gene calls are TRBV27 and TRBJ1-6; a possible D gene is TRBD1 (5 bases). The CDR3 consists of 15 residues. V dropped 6 bases and J dropped 6 bases, with 15 bases sitting between them. Germline loops: CDR1 MNHEY, CDR2 SMNVEV (reference sequence). The DNA of the CDR3 is TGTGCCAGCAGACTCAGATGGGGGGGTAATTCACCCCTCCACTTT. This sequence encodes CASRLRWGGNSPLHF.

V is TRBV7-8 and J is TRBJ2-5; 7 bases are a match to TRBD2. Germline V gene sequence: CDR1 SGHVS, CDR2 FQNEAQ. The length of the CDR3 is 11 residues. V dropped 8 bases and J dropped 3; count of bases not matched to a gene: 0. CDR3 residues: CASGGEETQYF. The CDR3 nucleotides are TGTGCCAGCGGGGGGGAAGAGACCCAGTACTTC.

Notes on this clonotype: Compared with germline, one end of the junction differs, possibly owing to a read error. V is TRBV7-9 and J is TRBJ1-2, with a weak D call TRBD1 (5 bases). The length of the CDR3 is 13 residues. Germline V gives CDR1 SEHNR, CDR2 FQNEAQ (reference sequence). This CDR3 is CASSAAGFYGHTF. CDR3 DNA: TGTGCCAGCAGCGCGGCAGGGTTCTATGGCCACACCTTC.

The chain recombines TRBV6-2 or TRBV6-3 with TRBJ2-7; possible D gene TRBD1, 5 bases. CDR1 is MNHEY and CDR2 is SVGEGT in the germline V gene. This CDR3 contains 15 residues. V was trimmed by 4 bases and J by 3 bases, leaving 16 bases between them. The CDR3 here is CASSFYRPTVYEQYF. Here the CDR3 DNA reads TGTGCCAGCAGTTTTTACCGCCCGACAGTCTACGAGCAGTACTTC.

This clonotype was picked up one time. J is TRBJ2-1 and V is TRBV20-1; 7 bases agree with TRBD2. The CDR3 totals 16 residues. Germline V CDR1 and CDR2: DFQATT, SNEGSKA (reference sequence). V lost 2 bases, J lost 5 bases, and 12 bases stayed unmatched. CDR3 DNA: TGCAGTGCTAGACGGGTAGGGCGGGGGTCTGACAATGAGCAGTTCTTC. Protein product: CSARRVGRGSDNEQFF.

V is TRBV20-1 and J is TRBJ2-5; TRBD1 matches at 9 bases. Looked up from germline, CDR1 is DFQATT and CDR2 is SNEGSKA (reference sequence). The CDR3 is made up of 15 amino acids. Germline trimming cut 1 base from V and 4 bases from J; bases unmatched to any gene: 7. In DNA form, the CDR3 reads TGCAGTGCTAGAGTGGGGACAGGGCAACGAGAGACCCAGTACTTC. This encodes CSARVGTGQRETQYF.

This clonotype appeared many times. In DNA form, the CDR3 reads TGTGCCAGCAGTGAAGCGGGAGAGCAGTACTTC. This sequence encodes CASSEAGEQYF. This chain joins TRBV2 and TRBJ2-7; D remains unclear. Germline V gives CDR1 SNHLY, CDR2 FYNNEI. The CDR3 sequence is 11 residues long. V dropped 0 bases and J dropped 7 bases, with 4 bases sitting between them.

The CDR3, as DNA: TGTGCCAGCAGCTTAGCACAAGGGCTTGGAAGCGGTGGAAACACCATATATTTT. This codes for CASSLAQGLGSGGNTIYF. This chain connects TRBV7-2 to TRBJ1-3; D gene ambiguous. V lost 0 bases and J 3 bases, leaving 18 bases between the germline ends. The CDR3 has 18 residues. CDR1 and CDR2 (germline): SGHTA, FQGNSA.

This chain uses TRBV6-2 or TRBV6-3 with TRBJ2-7; D is undetermined. This CDR3 contains 15 residues. Trimming pared 0 bases from V and 3 bases from J, leaving 12 bases between. Germline values: CDR1 MNHEY, CDR2 SVGEGT. CDR3: CASSYSRTTHYEQYF. The CDR3 region has the DNA TGTGCCAGCAGTTACTCGAGAACTACCCACTACGAGCAGTACTTC.

The rearrangement links TRBV20-1 to TRBJ2-1, with 12 bases fitting TRBD2. Germline trimming cut 4 bases from V and 5 bases from J; bases unmatched to any gene: 3. The germline V gene has CDR1 DFQATT and CDR2 SNEGSKA (reference sequence). The CDR3 has 14 amino acids. CDR3 amino acids: CSATSGGGDNEQFF. The CDR3 DNA follows: TGCAGTGCTACTAGCGGGGGGGGGGACAATGAGCAGTTCTTC.

This chain's CDR3 is CSARLRNRPTTYEQYF. CDR3 nucleotides: TGCAGTGCTAGATTGCGGAACAGGCCCACTACCTACGAGCAGTACTTC. The chain carries TRBV20-1 and TRBJ2-7; possible D gene TRBD1, 5 bases. This CDR3 has 16 residues. The ends were cut back, 2 bases at V and 2 bases at J, with 19 bases in the middle. Germline CDR1 is DFQATT and CDR2 is SNEGSKA (reference sequence).

The V and J genes are TRBV9 and TRBJ2-1; the match to TRBD2 covers 8 bases. Looked up from germline, CDR1 is SGDLS and CDR2 is YYNGEE. The V gene end was trimmed by 0 bases and the J gene end by 12 bases; junction bases not matched to a gene: 14. The CDR3 totals 16 residues. The CDR3 nucleotides are TGTGCCAGCAGCGTAGAAGGTAGCGGGGTCCAAAAGGGGCAGTTCTTC. Encoded protein: CASSVEGSGVQKGQFF.

The chain uses TRBV24-1 and TRBJ2-7, with TRBD2 identical over 7 bases. The CDR3 extends over 16 amino acids. Trimming took 2 bases from V and 2 from J; bases not matched to a gene: 8. Germline V lookup: CDR1 KGHDR, CDR2 SFDVKD. The CDR3 here is CATSDSRGAGTYEQYF. The CDR3 bases are TGTGCCACCAGTGATTCCCGGGGAGCGGGGACCTACGAGCAGTACTTC.

This sequence joins TRBV12-5 and TRBJ1-2, with D uncertain. The germline V and J ends were trimmed by 2 bases and 11 bases, with 12 bases remaining between them. Germline V lookup: CDR1 LGHNT, CDR2 FRNRAP. The CDR3 contains 12 residues. The CDR3 nucleotides are TGTGCTAGTGGTTTGCACGACTACCATTACACCTTC. Amino acids: CASGLHDYHYTF.

This chain links TRBV6-2 or TRBV6-3 with TRBJ2-1, with D perhaps TRBD1 or TRBD2 (6 bases each). The germline CDR1 and CDR2 sequences are MNHEY and SVGEGT. Trimming shortened V by 7 bases and J by 9 bases, and 13 bases separated the two germline ends. The CDR3 runs 12 residues. The CDR3 sequence is CASNWGATEQFF. The CDR3, as DNA: TGTGCCAGCAATTGGGGGGCTACTGAGCAGTTCTTC.

Concerning this clonotype itself: At one end the junction does not follow the germline gene, possibly because of a read error. V and J are TRBV7-2 and TRBJ1-5, with TRBD1 identical over 11 bases. Germline assignment: CDR1 SGHTA and CDR2 FQGNSA. The CDR3 sequence is 16 residues long. The CDR3: CACSLGTGQGAQPQHF. The CDR3, as DNA: TGTGCCTGCAGCTTAGGGACAGGACAGGGGGCTCAGCCCCAGCATTTT. The whole variable domain, remainder taken from reference TRBV7-2 and TRBJ1-5, is GAGVSQSPSNKVTEKGKDVELRCDPISGHTALYWYRQSLGQGLEFLIYFQGNSAPDKSGLPSDRFSAERTGGSVSTLTIQRTQQEDSAVYLCACSLGTGQGAQPQHFGDGTRLSIL.

The chain recombines TRBV6-5 with TRBJ1-2; weak D call: TRBD1 (5 bases). The germline gives CDR1 MNHEY, CDR2 SVGAGI. There are 13 residues in the CDR3. With 7 bases removed from V and 6 bases from J, the gap between germline ends came to 15 bases. In DNA form, the CDR3 reads TGTGCCAGCACCCAGGGAGGGTTTGATGGCTACACCTTC. This gives the protein CASTQGGFDGYTF.

CDR3 DNA sequence: TGTGCCAGCAGCTTAGGAGGGGGGGCCGCTTTGATGTCAGATACGCAGTATTTT. It encodes CASSLGGGAALMSDTQYF. This chain uses TRBV7-6 with TRBJ2-3; D is perhaps TRBD2 (7 bases). Between the trimmed V and J ends, which lost 1 base and 4 bases, there was a span of 21 bases. CDR3 length: 18 residues. CDR1 SGHVS and CDR2 FNYEAQ come from the germline V gene.

This chain links TRBV4-1 with TRBJ2-7; the match to TRBD2 covers 13 bases. V lost 1 base and J lost 1; bases outside the gene matches: 10. This CDR3 has 19 amino acids. CDR1 and CDR2 (germline): MGHRA, YSYEKL. The CDR3 region has the DNA TGCGCCAGCAGCCAAGGAGGACTAGCGGGAGCCTCCAATTCCTACGAGCAGTACTTC. This translates into CASSQGGLAGASNSYEQYF.

CDR3 sequence reads: CASSKTGFDEQYF. DNA of the CDR3: TGTGCCAGCAGCAAGACAGGGTTCGACGAGCAGTACTTC. This chain links TRBV5-6 with TRBJ2-7; the match to TRBD1 covers 7 bases. This CDR3 contains 13 residues. The germline V gene encodes CDR1 SGHDT and CDR2 YYEEEE. V gave up 4 bases and J gave up 5 bases; unmatched junction bases: 6.